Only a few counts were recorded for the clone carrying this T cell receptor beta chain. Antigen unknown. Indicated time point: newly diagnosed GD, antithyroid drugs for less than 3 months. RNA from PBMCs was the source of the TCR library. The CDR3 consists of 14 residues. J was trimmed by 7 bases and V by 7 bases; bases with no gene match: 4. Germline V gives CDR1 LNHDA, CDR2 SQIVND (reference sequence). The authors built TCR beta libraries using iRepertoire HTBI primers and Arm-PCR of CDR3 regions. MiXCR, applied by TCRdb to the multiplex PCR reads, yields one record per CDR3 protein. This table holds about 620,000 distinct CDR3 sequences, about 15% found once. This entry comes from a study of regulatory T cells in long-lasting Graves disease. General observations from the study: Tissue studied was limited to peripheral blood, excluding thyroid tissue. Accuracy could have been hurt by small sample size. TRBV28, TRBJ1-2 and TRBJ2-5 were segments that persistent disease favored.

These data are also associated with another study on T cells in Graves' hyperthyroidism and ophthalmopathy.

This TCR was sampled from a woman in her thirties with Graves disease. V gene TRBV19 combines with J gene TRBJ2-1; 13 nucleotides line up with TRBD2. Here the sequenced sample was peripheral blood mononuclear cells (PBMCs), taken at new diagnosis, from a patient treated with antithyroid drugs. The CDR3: CASMETSGRNEQFF. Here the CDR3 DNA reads TGTGCCAGTATGGAGACTAGCGGGAGGAATGAGCAGTTCTTC.